The 27 T cell receptor beta chains given below trace back to one sample, sequenced in a study of STAT5B mutations in CD4+ large granular lymphocyte leukemia. This table comes from immunoSEQ multiplex PCR, and its TCRdb copy is limited to in-frame clones, with some not included. The repertoire holds nearly 45,000 clones, approximately 86% seen once, with about 3% in the top ten. The sequenced sample was CD4+ T cells from blood buffy coats. These receptors were obtained from a human donor in good health.

The chain has TRBV6-4 and TRBJ2-2; D is uncertain. V was trimmed by 3 bases and J by 1 base, leaving 6 bases between them. CDR3 size: 14 residues. CDR1 is MRHNA, CDR2 SNTAGT, per germline. CDR3 coding DNA: TGTGCCAGCAGTGAGGGCTTGAACACCGGGGAGCTGTTTTTT. Protein: CASSEGLNTGELFF.

V gene TRBV19 combines with J gene TRBJ2-1, with 16 bases that match TRBD2. This CDR3 is built from 16 residues. Trimming removed 5 bases from V and 12 bases from J; junction bases left unmatched: 10. Germline V gives CDR1 LNHDA, CDR2 SQIVND (reference sequence). The CDR3 reads CASSPRGTSGRAAQFF. CDR3 bases: TGTGCCAGTAGTCCCCGGGGGACTAGCGGGAGGGCCGCGCAGTTCTTC. The full variable domain, its missing parts supplied by reference TRBV19 and TRBJ2-1, is DGGITQSPKYLFRKEGQNVTLSCEQNLNHDAMYWYRQDPGQGLRLIYYSQIVNDFQKGDIAEGYSVSREKKESFPLTVTSAQKNPTAFYLCASSPRGTSGRAAQFFGPGTRLTVL.

The CDR3 DNA reads as TGTGCCAGCAGGCCAACTAGCGGGAGTTCGGGCGAGCAGTACTTC. Translated, it gives CASRPTSGSSGEQYF. The chain links TRBV7-2 to TRBJ2-7, with 11 bases aligning to TRBD2. The germline V gene encodes CDR1 SGHTA and CDR2 FQGNSA. This CDR3 comprises 15 residues. With V trimmed by 6 bases and J by 6 bases, 10 bases remained unmatched.

This clone appeared once. This chain joins TRBV2 and TRBJ1-5; D unresolved. Germline V gene data show CDR1 as SNHLY and CDR2 as FYNNEI. This CDR3 has 17 residues. V lost 0 bases, J lost 0 bases, and 12 bases lay in between. The CDR3 coding sequence is TGTGCCAGCAGTGAAGCGCTTTTCCGGGATAGCAATCAGCCCCAGCATTTT. It yields the protein CASSEALFRDSNQPQHF.

The chain couples TRBV5-1 to TRBJ1-2; D is unresolved. The CDR3 spans 12 residues. V shed 5 bases and J shed 6 bases, with 11 bases lying between them. Germline assignment: CDR1 SGHRS and CDR2 YFSETQ. The CDR3, as DNA: TGCGCCAGCAGTCGAACGGGCGATGGCTACACCTTC. Translating it yields CASSRTGDGYTF.

V is TRBV5-1 and J is TRBJ2-7; 9 bases line up with TRBD2. This CDR3 comprises 15 residues. J gave up 5 bases and V 0 bases, and 6 bases lay outside the gene matches. Germline V gives CDR1 SGHRS, CDR2 YFSETQ. As DNA, the CDR3 is TGCGCCAGCAGCTTGGAGGCGGGAGGGCCGCACGAGCAGTACTTC. It codes for CASSLEAGGPHEQYF.

The chain couples TRBV5-6 to TRBJ2-2, with 10 nucleotides matching TRBD1. The CDR3 covers 15 residues. Germline V gene data show CDR1 as SGHDT and CDR2 as YYEEEE. J gave up 5 bases and V 3 bases, and 4 bases lay outside the gene matches. The CDR3 nucleotides are TGTGCCAGCAGCTGGACAGGGGGACGAACCGGGGAGCTGTTTTTT. Its translation: CASSWTGGRTGELFF.

This sequence joins TRBV11-2 and TRBJ1-2; TRBD1 matches 7 bases. The CDR3 extends over 15 amino acids. Germline-derived CDR1 and CDR2 are SGHAT and FQNNGV. V was clipped by 0 bases and J by 8 bases; unmatched bases: 9. The DNA of the CDR3 is TGTGCCAGCAGCTTAGATTTCCGGCAGGGGGACGGCTACACCTTC. This sequence encodes CASSLDFRQGDGYTF.

The genes are TRBV4-1 and TRBJ2-3; 12 bases fit TRBD2. CDR3 size: 17 residues. The V and J ends lost 1 base and 2 bases, in that order; junction bases with no gene match: 4. CDR1 and CDR2 from the germline V gene are MGHRA and YSYEKL. The CDR3 nucleotides are TGCGCCAGCAGCCAAGGCGGACTAGCGGGATCCACAGATACGCAGTATTTT. Its protein product is CASSQGGLAGSTDTQYF.

The chain links TRBV5-1 to TRBJ2-5, with D possibly being TRBD1 (5 bases). CDR3 size: 16 residues. V was clipped by 2 bases and J by 1 base, with 15 bases between them. The germline V gene has CDR1 SGHRS and CDR2 YFSETQ. The CDR3 spells CASSFGSGWPQETQYF. The CDR3 DNA is TGCGCCAGCAGCTTTGGGTCAGGGTGGCCCCAAGAGACCCAGTACTTC.

This chain links TRBV15 with TRBJ1-1; D uncertain. Germline CDR1 is LNHNV and CDR2 is YYDKDF (reference sequence). Trimming took off 0 bases at V and 3 bases at J, with 11 bases between the two ends. This CDR3 spans 15 amino acids. DNA for the CDR3: TGTGCCACCAGCAGAGAAGTGGTTAGGCACACTGAAGCTTTCTTT. Translation: CATSREVVRHTEAFF.

The count of this clone is one. The chain recombines TRBV5-4 with TRBJ1-3; a possible D gene is TRBD1 (5 bases). The CDR3 length is 15 residues. Germline V gives CDR1 SGHNT, CDR2 YYREEE (reference sequence). V dropped 4 bases and J dropped 0 bases, with 11 bases sitting between them. The CDR3 protein is CASSKGRSSGNTIYF. The CDR3 nucleotides read TGTGCCAGCAGCAAGGGACGTAGCTCTGGAAACACCATATATTTT.

CDR3 coding DNA: TGTGCCAGCAGTGACACTAGCGGGAGACGCGAGCAGTACTTC. This sequence encodes CASSDTSGRREQYF. V and J are TRBV28 and TRBJ2-7; 11 bases are a match to TRBD2. V gave up 5 bases and J gave up 6 bases; unmatched junction bases: 6. The germline CDR1 and CDR2 sequences are MDHEN and SYDVKM. The CDR3 has 14 residues. The full variable domain, its missing parts supplied by reference TRBV28 and TRBJ2-7, is DVKVTQSSRYLVKRTGEKVFLECVQDMDHENMFWYRQDPGLGLRLIYFSYDVKMKEKGDIPEGYSVSREKKERFSLILESASTNQTSMYLCASSDTSGRREQYFGPGTRLTVT.

The chain combines TRBV9 with TRBJ1-1; 7 bases match TRBD1. V lost 0 bases to trimming and J lost 3 bases; unmatched junction nucleotides: 2. The CDR3 loop spans 14 amino acids. Germline V gene lookup returns CDR1 SGDLS and CDR2 YYNGEE. Written as DNA, the CDR3 is TGTGCCAGCAGCGTAGGTCAGGGGGACACTGAAGCTTTCTTT. Amino acid sequence: CASSVGQGDTEAFF.

V gene TRBV5-4 combines with J gene TRBJ2-6; D gene uncertain. The CDR3 loop spans 15 amino acids. Germline V gene lookup returns CDR1 SGHNT and CDR2 YYREEE (reference sequence). Trimming left V 4 bases short and J 2 bases short, with 10 bases between. In DNA form, the CDR3 reads TGTGCCAGCAGCCGAGAAAGTACTGGGGCCAACGTCCTGACTTTC. This gives the protein CASSRESTGANVLTF.

The sample holds a few counts of this clone. The CDR3 spells CASSPANTNSYNEQFF. The CDR3 DNA is TGTGCCAGCTCACCAGCGAACACCAACTCCTACAATGAGCAGTTCTTC. The gene calls are TRBV18 and TRBJ2-1; D is undetermined. The length of the CDR3 is 16 residues. Germline V gives CDR1 KGHSH, CDR2 LQKENI. V was trimmed by 2 bases and J by 0 bases, leaving 11 bases between them.

V and J are TRBV10-2 and TRBJ2-1; 12 positions agree with TRBD2. In germline, CDR1 is WSHSY, CDR2 SAAADI. The trim removed 0 bases at V and 5 bases at J, leaving 14 bases unmatched. CDR3 size: 20 residues. This chain's CDR3 is CASSESSGLAGEGPHNEQFF. The CDR3 DNA reads as TGCGCCAGCAGTGAGTCCTCGGGACTAGCGGGTGAAGGGCCCCACAATGAGCAGTTCTTC.

This chain links TRBV6-1 with TRBJ2-7, with TRBD1 as a possible D gene (5 bases). The CDR3 is 13 residues long. Germline V gene data show CDR1 as MNHNS and CDR2 as SASEGT. The V gene lost 6 bases and the J gene lost 2 bases, with 11 bases spanning the gap. Written as DNA, the CDR3 is TGTGCCAGCAGAATTGACAGACCCTACGAGCAGTACTTC. Amino acids: CASRIDRPYEQYF.

This clone was observed a single time. This chain links TRBV15 with TRBJ2-2, with D possibly being TRBD2 (5 bases). Germline assignment: CDR1 LNHNV and CDR2 YYDKDF (reference sequence). The CDR3 is made up of 17 amino acids. Trimming removed 5 bases from V and 4 bases from J, with 20 bases in between. For the CDR3, the DNA is TGTGCCACCAGCGAAAACCCCGGCGGGCCCAGCACCGGGGAGCTGTTTTTT. As protein: CATSENPGGPSTGELFF.

DNA of the CDR3: TGTGCCAGCAGATCGGACAGCGCCGGCGGCTACACCTTC. It codes for CASRSDSAGGYTF. The chain joins TRBV2 to TRBJ1-2; a possible D gene is TRBD1 (6 bases). Per germline, CDR1 SNHLY and CDR2 FYNNEI. Trimming left V 6 bases short and J 8 bases short, with 16 bases between. This CDR3 spans 13 amino acids.

This chain uses TRBV5-4 with TRBJ2-5; TRBD2 might be the D (6 bases). Germline CDR1 reads SGHNT; CDR2 reads YYREEE (reference sequence). This CDR3 region has 15 residues. Trimming shortened V by 0 bases and J by 5 bases, and 14 bases separated the two germline ends. CDR3 region: CASSLDVGGRETQYF. The CDR3 region has the DNA TGTGCCAGCAGCTTGGACGTCGGGGGAAGGGAGACCCAGTACTTC.

The chain has TRBV5-8 and TRBJ2-7, with D tentatively TRBD2 (6 bases). This CDR3 has 16 amino acids. The germline gives CDR1 SGHTS, CDR2 YDEGEE. Trimming pared 3 bases from V and 6 bases from J, leaving 22 bases between. The CDR3 DNA follows: TGTGCCAGCAGCTCCACGCACGGCCCCGGGAGTGGCGAGCAGTACTTC. The encoded protein is CASSSTHGPGSGEQYF.

The chain joins TRBV27 to TRBJ2-7; tentatively, D is TRBD2 (6 bases). CDR3 length equals 15 residues. Germline loops: CDR1 MNHEY, CDR2 SMNVEV (reference sequence). V was cut by 6 bases and J by 7 bases, with 22 bases left in between. CDR3 residues: CASSRGINGLSEQYF. The CDR3 nucleotides are TGTGCCAGCAGCCGGGGGATCAACGGATTGTCAGAGCAGTACTTC.

This clone was counted only a few times. The chain links TRBV28 to TRBJ1-5, with D possibly being TRBD1 (5 bases). Trimming stripped 3 bases from V and 2 bases from J, with 11 bases between. Germline V gives CDR1 MDHEN, CDR2 SYDVKM. This CDR3 contains 15 residues. CDR3 DNA: TGTGCCAGCAGTTTGAGCTCGGGGGGCAATCAGCCCCAGCATTTT. Protein: CASSLSSGGNQPQHF. The entire variable domain, with the rest obtained from reference TRBV28 and TRBJ1-5, is as follows: DVKVTQSSRYLVKRTGEKVFLECVQDMDHENMFWYRQDPGLGLRLIYFSYDVKMKEKGDIPEGYSVSREKKERFSLILESASTNQTSMYLCASSLSSGGNQPQHFGDGTRLSIL.

The chain employs TRBV19 and TRBJ1-2; the match to TRBD1 covers 7 bases. V shed 3 bases, J shed 0 bases, and the junction held 10 bases outside the gene matches. The CDR3 has 17 amino acids. Germline-derived CDR1 and CDR2 are LNHDA and SQIVND (reference sequence). The CDR3 coding sequence is TGTGCCAGTAGTATGGCCCTCTCGACAGGGTCTAACTATGGCTACACCTTC. It encodes CASSMALSTGSNYGYTF.

Here the CDR3 DNA reads TGTGCCAGCAGCCCTCGAACCGGGACTAGGACAGTCACCACGCAGTATTTT. As protein: CASSPRTGTRTVTTQYF. The rearrangement links TRBV13 to TRBJ2-3; 8 positions agree with TRBD2. Trimming took 5 bases from V and 9 from J; bases not matched to a gene: 19. The germline CDR1 and CDR2 sequences are PRHDT and FYEKMQ (reference sequence). The CDR3 has 17 residues.

In its sample, this clone was seen once. The chain joins TRBV19 to TRBJ1-2, with 8 bases lining up with TRBD1. CDR1 and CDR2 (germline): LNHDA, SQIVND (reference sequence). The V gene end was trimmed by 4 bases and the J gene end by 4 bases; junction bases not matched to a gene: 5. The CDR3 loop spans 14 amino acids. CDR3 bases: TGTGCCAGTAGTAGCCAGACAGGGGCCTATGGCTACACCTTC. Its protein is CASSSQTGAYGYTF.